The T cell receptor beta chain described here comes from a study of shared clonotypes between healthy human individuals. The study's findings and limits: Rarefaction curves obtained for sorted subsets showed sequencing incomplete despite large depth.

Donation came from healthy HIV-negative adults that had no recent acute infections or vaccinations. Splitting of CD4+ cells produced CD45RA+ naive and CD45RA-negative memory subsets. With respect to this clone: Its antigen is still unknown.

Method: immunoSEQ multiplex PCR; TCRdb's copy keeps in-frame clones and lacks some. In the table there are around 990,000 clones, roughly 77% of which are singletons. The germline CDR1 and CDR2 sequences are SGHTA and FQGNSA. V was shortened by 3 bases and J by 1 base, with 12 bases between the two germline ends. CDR3 length: 15 amino acids. Material: memory CD4+ T cells from PBMCs. The subset denotes: CD45RA-negative fraction. This clonotype was obtained from a man between 18 and 35 years old in good health. Some clones in this sample may be carry-over from other donors' samples. This chain links TRBV7-2 with TRBJ1-1, with D hard to call. CDR3 region: CASSFSALGNTEAFF. The CDR3 nucleotides read TGTGCCAGCAGCTTCAGCGCTCTGGGGAACACTGAAGCTTTCTTT. Variable domain in full (rest from reference TRBV7-2 and TRBJ1-1): GAGVSQSPSNKVTEKGKDVELRCDPISGHTALYWYRQSLGQGLEFLIYFQGNSAPDKSGLPSDRFSAERTGGSVSTLTIQRTQQEDSAVYLCASSFSALGNTEAFFGQGTRLTVV.